This T cell receptor (beta chain) was identified in a study of cytomegalovirus exposure and HLA in healthy donors. The V segment lost 6 bases and the J segment 0 bases; nucleotides outside the gene matches: 4. This CDR3 is 15 amino acids long. Germline values: CDR1 MDHEN, CDR2 SYDVKM. The PCR had 60 Vbeta and 13 Jbeta primers. The repertoire was sequenced with immunoSEQ multiplex PCR; TCRdb's copy has only in-frame clones and lacks some. The sample records 180,000 or so clones, approximately 78% being singletons. This clone showed up just a few times. V and J are TRBV28 and TRBJ2-7, with 11 positions matching TRBD2. This sequence originates from a woman aged 45-65 years in good health and CMV-seropositive. Sequenced input: PBMCs. The CDR3 nucleotides are TGTGCCAGCAGGTTAGCGGGAGGGAGCTCCTACGAGCAGTACTTC. It codes for CASRLAGGSSYEQYF.